Below, 30 T cell receptor beta chains from the same sample are listed, as sequenced in a study of OX40 agonist ivuxolimab in advanced cancers. Sequenced by immunoSEQ multiplex PCR; TCRdb stores in-frame clones only, minus some. The sample holds about 64,000 clones, about 85% seen once. Sequences were derived from CD4+ or CD8+ T cells sorted from blood, sampled in a trial of the OX40 agonist ivuxolimab. All receptors come from an adult with an advanced solid tumor such as melanoma, head and neck, liver or kidney cancer.

This rearrangement joins TRBV6-5 to TRBJ2-3; 9 nucleotides align to TRBD1. V lost 5 bases, J lost 4 bases, and 7 bases stayed unmatched. The germline CDR1 and CDR2 sequences are MNHEY and SVGAGI. The CDR3 loop spans 15 amino acids. CDR3 coding DNA: TGTGCCAGCAGTCCAGGGACAGGGAGTCCAGATACGCAGTATTTT. It encodes CASSPGTGSPDTQYF.

This clone was recorded only once. The gene calls are TRBV9 and TRBJ2-1; 12 nucleotides line up with TRBD2. CDR1 and CDR2 from the germline V gene are SGDLS and YYNGEE. The J segment lost 1 base and the V segment lost 4 bases, leaving 6 bases of the junction unmatched. This CDR3 has 17 amino acids. CDR3 residues: CASSPRLAGESYNEQFF. In DNA, the CDR3 is TGTGCCAGCAGCCCTAGACTAGCGGGAGAGTCCTACAATGAGCAGTTCTTC.

This clone was counted once. The chain carries TRBV11-2 and TRBJ2-3; D not resolved. Germline lookup yields CDR1 SGHAT and CDR2 FQNNGV. Deletions cut 0 bases from V and 8 bases from J, with 12 bases between. The CDR3 runs 14 residues. The CDR3 bases are TGTGCCAGCAGCTTAGATCTTGGGTCCCCTACGCAGTATTTT. It is translated as CASSLDLGSPTQYF.

The genes are TRBV5-6 and TRBJ2-5; 9 bases match TRBD2. The germline gives CDR1 SGHDT, CDR2 YYEEEE. CDR3 length equals 15 residues. With 3 bases clipped from V and 2 bases from J, the junction kept 5 bases outside the gene matches. The CDR3 nucleotides read TGTGCCAGCAGCTCCCCGAGCGGGAGGCAAGAGACCCAGTACTTC. This sequence encodes CASSSPSGRQETQYF.

This chain links TRBV28 with TRBJ1-5, with D perhaps matching TRBD1 (5 bases). Germline loops: CDR1 MDHEN, CDR2 SYDVKM. CDR3 length: 16 residues. The V end lost 6 bases, the J end lost 2 bases, and 17 bases lay between the germline ends. CDR3 DNA sequence: TGTGCCAGCAGCCCCTTGGGGGGGTATGGCAATCAGCCCCAGCATTTT. Protein sequence: CASSPLGGYGNQPQHF.

The chain carries TRBV7-6 and TRBJ2-3; D may be TRBD1 (6 bases). Germline values: CDR1 SGHVS, CDR2 FNYEAQ. CDR3 length: 15 residues. Trimming took 4 bases from V and 2 from J, leaving 13 bases between them. The CDR3 loop reads CASSSSDRFTDTQYF. CDR3 bases: TGTGCCAGCAGCTCCTCGGACAGATTCACAGATACGCAGTATTTT.

This clone appeared once. The J gene is TRBJ2-1, the V gene TRBV7-6; D tentatively fits TRBD1 or TRBD2 (5 bases each). This CDR3 has 13 amino acids. Germline CDR1 and CDR2: SGHVS and FNYEAQ. The V end lost 5 bases, the J end lost 6 bases, and 11 bases lay between the germline ends. Here the CDR3 reads CASSQGPSNEQFF. The CDR3 nucleotides read TGTGCCAGCAGCCAGGGACCCTCCAATGAGCAGTTCTTC.

This clone was counted once. V usage is TRBV18 and J usage is TRBJ2-7; 7 nucleotides agree with TRBD1. CDR1 is KGHSH, CDR2 LQKENI, per germline. This CDR3 has 16 residues. Losses at the gene ends were 5 bases for V and 5 bases for J; bases not matched to a gene: 15. The CDR3 DNA follows: TGTGCCAGCTCAGACCAGATGGCTTCCCAGGGGGACGAGCAGTACTTC. Its protein product is CASSDQMASQGDEQYF.

The rearrangement joins TRBV18 to TRBJ2-3, with D possibly being TRBD2 (5 bases). V lost 1 base to trimming and J lost 6 bases, with 8 bases between them. The CDR3 covers 13 residues. Looked up from germline, CDR1 is KGHSH and CDR2 is LQKENI. CDR3 sequence reads: CASSPLPGDTQYF. In nucleotides, the CDR3 is TGTGCCAGCTCACCACTTCCGGGGGATACGCAGTATTTT.

V gene TRBV7-2 combines with J gene TRBJ1-3; D might be TRBD1 (6 bases). The V end was cut by 1 base, the J end by 0 bases, with 7 bases between. CDR3 length: 15 residues. Germline V gene data show CDR1 as SGHTA and CDR2 as FQGNSA. The CDR3 nucleotides are TGTGCCAGCAGCTTAGTGGACAGCTCTGGAAACACCATATATTTT. Translating gives CASSLVDSSGNTIYF.

V gene TRBV7-2 combines with J gene TRBJ1-2; D gene ambiguous. There are 15 residues in the CDR3. V was cut by 5 bases and J by 5 bases, with 18 bases left in between. From germline, CDR1 is SGHTA and CDR2 FQGNSA. The CDR3 reads CASSPSAPGKYGYTF. The CDR3 DNA sequence: TGTGCCAGCAGCCCGTCCGCCCCGGGGAAATATGGCTACACCTTC.

The chain recombines TRBV5-4 with TRBJ2-3; D possibly corresponds to TRBD2 (6 bases). Germline V CDR1 and CDR2: SGHNT, YYREEE (reference sequence). The CDR3 has 14 residues. The germline V and J ends were trimmed by 4 bases and 0 bases, with 9 bases remaining between them. The DNA for the CDR3 is TGTGCCAGCAGCCGGAGCGGGAGCACAGATACGCAGTATTTT. This encodes CASSRSGSTDTQYF.

This clone has just a few counts. The chain has TRBV5-6 and TRBJ1-4; D is undetermined. The V end lost 0 bases, the J end lost 3 bases, and 9 bases lay between the germline ends. Germline V gives CDR1 SGHDT, CDR2 YYEEEE. The CDR3 covers 15 residues. The CDR3 DNA reads TGTGCCAGCAGCTTGGGTCGGGTTCCTAATGAAAAACTGTTTTTT. It yields the protein CASSLGRVPNEKLFF.

V is TRBV4-1 and J is TRBJ1-5, with D possibly being TRBD1 (5 bases). V lost 0 bases to trimming and J lost 7 bases, with 16 bases between them. There are 16 residues in the CDR3. The germline V gene encodes CDR1 MGHRA and CDR2 YSYEKL. This CDR3 is CASSQDPPGRGQPQHF. CDR3 in DNA: TGCGCCAGCAGCCAAGATCCTCCGGGCCGGGGGCAGCCCCAGCATTTT.

The chain recombines TRBV5-1 with TRBJ2-5; unclear D gene. Trimming stripped 0 bases from V and 2 bases from J, with 17 bases between. The CDR3 is 17 residues long. CDR1 and CDR2 (germline): SGHRS, YFSETQ. CDR3 nucleotides: TGCGCCAGCAGCTTGGCCCGTGTGGGCGGCCCTCAAGAGACCCAGTACTTC. As protein: CASSLARVGGPQETQYF.

The V call is TRBV18, the J call TRBJ2-7, with a tentative D call TRBD2 (6 bases). V was shortened by 0 bases and J by 4 bases, with 10 bases between the two germline ends. The CDR3 has 14 residues. CDR1 and CDR2 from the germline V gene are KGHSH and LQKENI. CDR3 sequence reads: CASSPPEGPYEQYF. The DNA of the CDR3 is TGTGCCAGCTCACCACCGGAGGGCCCGTACGAGCAGTACTTC. The entire variable domain, with the rest obtained from reference TRBV18 and TRBJ2-7, is as follows: NAGVMQNPRHLVRRRGQEARLRCSPMKGHSHVYWYRQLPEEGLKFMVYLQKENIIDESGMPKERFSAEFPKEGPSILRIQQVVRGDSAAYFCASSPPEGPYEQYFGPGTRLTVT.

The V call is TRBV5-1, the J call TRBJ1-2, with D uncertain. The V gene's germline CDR1 is SGHRS and CDR2 YFSETQ. V lost 0 bases, J lost 6 bases, and 6 bases lay in between. The CDR3 has 12 residues. The CDR3 region is CASSLGWDGYTF. CDR3 DNA sequence: TGCGCCAGCAGCTTGGGTTGGGATGGCTACACCTTC.

This rearrangement joins TRBV7-2 to TRBJ1-1; D is undetermined. Looked up from germline, CDR1 is SGHTA and CDR2 is FQGNSA. Trimming took 1 base from V and 0 from J, leaving 9 bases between them. The CDR3 runs to 15 residues. The CDR3 sequence: CASSLGGTLNTEAFF. CDR3 coding DNA: TGTGCCAGCAGCTTAGGCGGCACCCTGAACACTGAAGCTTTCTTT.

The chain carries TRBV2 and TRBJ1-5; tentatively, D is TRBD1 (5 bases). In germline, CDR1 is SNHLY, CDR2 FYNNEI. The CDR3 totals 14 residues. Trimming took off 6 bases at V and 3 bases at J, with 12 bases between the two ends. The CDR3 DNA is TGTGCCAGCAGGGGGGACGGATTCAATCAGCCCCAGCATTTT. As protein: CASRGDGFNQPQHF.

This chain links TRBV6-6 with TRBJ2-1; D is perhaps TRBD2 (5 bases). CDR3 size: 13 residues. Trimming took 0 bases from V and 6 from J, leaving 6 bases between them. Germline lookup yields CDR1 MNHNY and CDR2 SVGAGI (reference sequence). The CDR3 loop reads CASSYSAGNEQFF. Written as DNA, the CDR3 is TGTGCCAGCAGTTACTCCGCGGGCAATGAGCAGTTCTTC.

The rearrangement uses TRBV5-1 and TRBJ2-5, with D perhaps assigned TRBD1 or TRBD2 (7 bases each). Looked up from germline, CDR1 is SGHRS and CDR2 is YFSETQ. This CDR3 spans 16 amino acids. Trimming removed 4 bases from V and 5 bases from J, with 21 bases in between. The DNA for the CDR3 is TGCGCCAGCAGCCCCGGAAGCGGGACAGCCGGGGAGACCCAGTACTTC. It specifies CASSPGSGTAGETQYF.

J is TRBJ2-4 and V is TRBV9, with 9 bases matching TRBD1. Per the germline V gene, CDR1 is SGDLS and CDR2 is YYNGEE. The V gene end was trimmed by 4 bases and the J gene end by 8 bases; junction bases not matched to a gene: 7. This CDR3 is built from 14 residues. The CDR3 DNA reads as TGTGCCAGCAGCTTCGGGACAGGGCAGTACATTCAGTACTTC. Its protein product is CASSFGTGQYIQYF.

The chain employs TRBV29-1 and TRBJ2-5; 9 bases map to TRBD1. Germline V gene sequence: CDR1 SQVTM, CDR2 ANQGSEA. The CDR3 loop spans 14 amino acids. Trimming cost V 3 bases and J 6 bases; bases outside gene matches: 8. DNA for the CDR3: TGCAGCGTTGATGAAACAGGGGGCACGAAGACCCAGTACTTC. Translating it yields CSVDETGGTKTQYF.

This clone has just one count. The chain is built from TRBV7-2 and TRBJ1-2; D might be TRBD1 (6 bases). Trimming stripped 5 bases from V and 5 bases from J, with 12 bases between. The CDR3 has 13 amino acids. From germline, CDR1 is SGHTA and CDR2 FQGNSA. CDR3 sequence: CASSPGDFYGYTF. CDR3 nucleotides: TGTGCCAGCAGCCCAGGGGATTTTTATGGCTACACCTTC.

This rearrangement joins TRBV30 to TRBJ2-3; D is uncertain. The CDR3 sequence is 13 residues long. The germline gives CDR1 GTSNPN, CDR2 SVGIG (reference sequence). The V gene lost 2 bases and the J gene lost 2 bases, with 8 bases spanning the gap. The CDR3 DNA follows: TGTGCCTGGAGTCGCGGATCCACAGATACGCAGTATTTT. This codes for CAWSRGSTDTQYF.

CDR3 region: CASSLVRRQGNEKLFF. The CDR3 DNA follows: TGTGCCAGCAGCTTAGTAAGGAGACAGGGGAATGAAAAACTGTTTTTT. The chain combines TRBV7-9 with TRBJ1-4; 8 bases line up with TRBD1. From germline, CDR1 is SEHNR and CDR2 FQNEAQ (reference sequence). CDR3 length: 16 amino acids. The junction had 6 bases not matched to a gene; V was cut back by 1 base and J by 5 bases.

The rearrangement joins TRBV5-1 to TRBJ1-3, with a weak D call TRBD1 (6 bases). The length of the CDR3 is 15 residues. Per the germline V gene, CDR1 is SGHRS and CDR2 is YFSETQ. The V gene lost 0 bases and the J gene lost 4 bases, with 11 bases spanning the gap. DNA of the CDR3: TGCGCCAGCAGCTTGGAGGGGGTATCCGGAAACACCATATATTTT. Translated, it gives CASSLEGVSGNTIYF.

CDR3 region: CASSNERVGEQFF. The CDR3, as DNA: TGTGCCAGCAGCAACGAACGGGTGGGTGAGCAGTTCTTC. V is TRBV11-2 and J is TRBJ2-1; D unclear. This CDR3 comprises 13 residues. Deletions cut 5 bases from V and 9 bases from J, with 14 bases between. Germline CDR1 and CDR2: SGHAT and FQNNGV.

This chain joins TRBV11-3 and TRBJ2-3; perhaps TRBD2 as D (7 bases). The V and J ends lost 1 base and 6 bases respectively, with 14 bases between them. This CDR3 has 15 amino acids. Per germline, CDR1 SGHNT and CDR2 YENEEA. CDR3 protein: CASSLGGGSSDTQYF. The CDR3, as DNA: TGTGCCAGCAGCTTAGGGGGGGGCAGCTCCGATACGCAGTATTTT.

The V call is TRBV19, the J call TRBJ2-7, with 10 bases fitting TRBD1. J was trimmed by 3 bases and V by 5 bases; bases with no gene match: 7. This CDR3 region has 15 residues. From germline, CDR1 is LNHDA and CDR2 SQIVND (reference sequence). The CDR3 spells CASSSGTGVDYEQYF. CDR3 DNA sequence: TGTGCCAGTAGTTCTGGGACAGGGGTGGACTACGAGCAGTACTTC.